This T cell receptor beta chain was identified during a study of control samples from healthy donors and cancer patients (dated by TCRdb to about 2020). About this clone itself: Its recognized antigen is unknown. The sample holds no much larger clone one base away, and base qualities are not on file.

The library was made by the immunoSEQ multiplex PCR assay. TCRdb limited this immuneACCESS table to in-frame rearrangements with V and J called. A share of clones is missing; checked studies link under half to unresolved V genes, and the rest is unexplained. The sample profile shows roughly 160,000 clones; around 94% of them were found once. About 14% of the sample comes from the top ten. The V end loses 4 bases and the J end loses 11 bases, and a stretch of 24 bases separates them. The CDR1 and CDR2 encoded by the germline V gene (reference sequence) are LGHDT and YNNKEL. The CDR3 goes from the cysteine to the phenylalanine over 15 residues. Only the CDR3 portion is preserved as DNA: 45 bases, with reading frame beginning at the first base.

The chain uses TRBV3-1 (or the pseudogene TRBV3-2) and TRBJ2-7; the D call is tentative, TRBD1 or TRBD2, as each matches 5 bases. This sequence originates from a man aged 55 to 70 with colorectal cancer. Sample: PBMCs. The CDR3 region reads CASSPEPGGSIGEYF. The DNA reads TGTGCCAGCAGCCCTGAACCCGGAGGATCTATAGGGGAGTACTTC.